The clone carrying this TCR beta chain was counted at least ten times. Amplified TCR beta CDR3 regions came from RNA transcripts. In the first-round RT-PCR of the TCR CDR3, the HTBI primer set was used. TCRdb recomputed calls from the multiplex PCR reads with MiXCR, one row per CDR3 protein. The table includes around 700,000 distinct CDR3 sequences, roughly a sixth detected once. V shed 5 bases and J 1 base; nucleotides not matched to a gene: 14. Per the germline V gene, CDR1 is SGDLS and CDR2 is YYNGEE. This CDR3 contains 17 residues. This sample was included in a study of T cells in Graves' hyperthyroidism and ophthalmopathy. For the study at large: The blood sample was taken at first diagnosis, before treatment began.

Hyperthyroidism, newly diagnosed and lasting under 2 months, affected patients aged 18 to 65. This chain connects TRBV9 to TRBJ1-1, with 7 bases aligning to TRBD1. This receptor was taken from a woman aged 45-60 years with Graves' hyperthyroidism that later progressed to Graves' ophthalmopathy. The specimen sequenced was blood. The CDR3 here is CASRVPGGSLGNTEAFF. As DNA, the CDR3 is TGTGCCAGCAGGGTACCAGGGGGGTCCCTCGGGAACACTGAAGCTTTCTTT.